A single sample is the source of the 17 T cell receptor beta chains below, sequenced in a study of human T cells and chemical hapten exposure. Indicated time point: patch test 3, about 24 weeks after DPC sensitization. The treatment: therapeutic diphenylcyclopropenone sensitization with weekly scalp DPC. From the RACE reads, TCRdb called clonotypes with MiXCR, one entry per CDR3 protein. This sample has about 84,000 distinct CDR3 sequences, with 11% found just once. The source material was whole blood, sampled in connection with sensitization to the hapten diphenylcyclopropenone (DPC). The receptors stem from a woman in her fifties or sixties with alopecia areata. Some clones in this sample may be carry-over from other donors' samples.

In its sample, this clonotype was seen a few times. The CDR3 coding sequence is TGTGCCAGCAGTCCCCCGGGCTATGGCTACACCTTC. Amino acids: CASSPPGYGYTF. The chain joins TRBV12-3 or TRBV12-4 to TRBJ1-2; D uncertain. This CDR3 is built from 12 residues. V lost 5 bases and J lost 4, with 8 bases in between.

This clonotype was seen ten or more times. The chain couples TRBV2 to TRBJ2-3; D remains ambiguous. CDR1 is SNHLY and CDR2 is FYNNEI in the germline V gene. The V and J ends lost 4 bases and 2 bases respectively, with 7 bases between them. The CDR3 sequence is 13 residues long. CDR3 region: CASSGYFTDTQYF. In nucleotides, the CDR3 is TGTGCCAGCAGTGGATATTTCACAGATACGCAGTATTTT.

This clonotype was recorded many times. The chain employs TRBV11-2 and TRBJ1-5, with D possibly TRBD1 on 6 matching bases. Between the trimmed V and J ends, which lost 1 base and 0 bases, there was a span of 10 bases. Germline-derived CDR1 and CDR2 are SGHAT and FQNNGV. The CDR3 contains 16 residues. The CDR3 DNA follows: TGTGCCAGCAGCTTAGGGACAGCTTATAGCAATCAGCCCCAGCATTTT. Translating gives CASSLGTAYSNQPQHF.

The table lists this clonotype with a few counts. The CDR3 bases are TGTGCCAGCAGTTTGAAACAGGGCACCTATAATTCACCCCTCCACTTT. This gives the protein CASSLKQGTYNSPLHF. This chain links TRBV27 with TRBJ1-6; TRBD1 might be the D (6 bases). V lost 3 bases and J lost 2, with 11 bases in between. The CDR3 extends over 16 amino acids. Per germline, CDR1 MNHEY and CDR2 SMNVEV (reference sequence).

This clonotype has ten or more counts. Here the CDR3 DNA reads TGCAGCGTCGGTGGAGGGGGCAATTACGAGCAGTACTTC. Translated: CSVGGGGNYEQYF. This rearrangement joins TRBV29-1 to TRBJ2-7; the D gene is possibly TRBD1 (7 bases). Germline V gene sequence: CDR1 SQVTM, CDR2 ANQGSEA. This CDR3 is built from 13 residues. V was trimmed by 6 bases and J by 4 bases, leaving 16 bases between them.

This clonotype was found many times. The chain uses TRBV11-2 and TRBJ2-1; the match to TRBD1 covers 7 bases. The CDR3 runs 16 residues. V was clipped by 1 base and J by 4 bases; unmatched bases: 7. Germline lookup yields CDR1 SGHAT and CDR2 FQNNGV. The CDR3 DNA reads TGTGCCAGCAGCTTAGTGGCAGGGGGAAGGTACAATGAGCAGTTCTTC. Protein sequence: CASSLVAGGRYNEQFF.

This clonotype was counted ten times or more. This chain joins TRBV13 and TRBJ1-1, with no clear D. The germline V and J ends were trimmed by 4 bases and 0 bases, with 12 bases remaining between them. The CDR3 totals 15 residues. Germline lookup yields CDR1 PRHDT and CDR2 FYEKMQ (reference sequence). The DNA for the CDR3 is TGTGCCAGCAGCTCCCGTCGGATAATGAACACTGAAGCTTTCTTT. Encoded protein: CASSSRRIMNTEAFF.

This clonotype was seen many times. The chain combines TRBV29-1 with TRBJ2-5; possible D gene TRBD2, 6 bases. V lost 6 bases to trimming and J lost 2 bases, with 19 bases between them. There are 15 residues in the CDR3. Germline V gene sequence: CDR1 SQVTM, CDR2 ANQGSEA. The CDR3 here is CSVFGFRDLQETQYF. CDR3 nucleotide sequence: TGCAGCGTCTTTGGATTCCGGGACTTACAAGAGACCCAGTACTTC.

At least ten counts were recorded for this clonotype. This chain connects TRBV7-9 to TRBJ1-2, with 8 nucleotides matching TRBD1. This CDR3 region has 15 residues. With V trimmed by 1 base and J by 5 bases, 6 bases remained unmatched. Germline V CDR1 and CDR2: SEHNR, FQNEAQ (reference sequence). The CDR3 nucleotides read TGTGCCAGCAGCTTAGGGATCGGACAGGGATATGGCTACACCTTC. Translating it yields CASSLGIGQGYGYTF.

This clonotype was observed a handful of times. Written as DNA, the CDR3 is TGTGCCTGGCGGGACATGTCTGGCTACACCTTC. It encodes CAWRDMSGYTF. V gene TRBV30 combines with J gene TRBJ1-2, with D perhaps TRBD1 (6 bases). The CDR3 sequence is 11 residues long. The V and J ends lost 5 bases and 7 bases respectively, with 11 bases between them. CDR1 and CDR2 (germline): GTSNPN, SVGIG (reference sequence). Based on the CDR3 plus reference TRBV30 and TRBJ1-2, the full variable domain is SQTIHQWPATLVQPVGSPLSLECTVEGTSNPNLYWYRQAAGRGLQLLFYSVGIGQISSEVPQNLSASRPQDRQFILSSKKLLLSDSGFYLCAWRDMSGYTFGSGTRLTVV.

As to this clonotype: A clone one base away is much larger, so this may be a read error. For the CDR3, the DNA is TGTGCCAGCAGCTCCAATGGGGGGGTTAATGAAAAACCGTTTTTT. Translated: CASSSNGGVNEKPFF. The chain links TRBV12-3 or TRBV12-4 to TRBJ1-4; a weak D match, TRBD1 (5 bases). CDR3 length: 15 amino acids.

This clonotype appeared many times. The rearrangement joins TRBV11-2 to TRBJ1-2; D is unclear. Trimming pared 5 bases from V and 2 bases from J, leaving 9 bases between. Germline CDR1 is SGHAT and CDR2 is FQNNGV. The length of the CDR3 is 13 residues. The CDR3 region has the DNA TGTGCCAGCAGCCCAGGTGGAAACTATGGCTACACCTTC. Translated: CASSPGGNYGYTF.

This clonotype has a count of ten or more. The chain has TRBV5-6 and TRBJ2-7, with TRBD2 identical over 8 bases. Germline trimming cut 0 bases from V and 6 bases from J; bases unmatched to any gene: 8. CDR3 length: 15 amino acids. CDR1 SGHDT and CDR2 YYEEEE come from the germline V gene. The CDR3 DNA reads TGTGCCAGCAGCTTGGTCACCGGGAGGGCCCGCGAGCAGTACTTC. Its translation: CASSLVTGRAREQYF.

This clonotype was counted at least ten times. This chain links TRBV2 with TRBJ1-2; D unresolved. The CDR3 extends over 13 amino acids. Germline values: CDR1 SNHLY, CDR2 FYNNEI. V was clipped by 1 base and J by 2 bases, with 5 bases between them. CDR3 amino acids: CASSEGGNYGYTF. DNA for the CDR3: TGTGCCAGCAGTGAAGGTGGCAACTATGGCTACACCTTC.

This clonotype was found many times. The chain carries TRBV9 and TRBJ2-2; 7 bases match TRBD1. Germline lookup yields CDR1 SGDLS and CDR2 YYNGEE. This CDR3 contains 17 residues. The V gene end was trimmed by 5 bases and the J gene end by 2 bases; junction bases not matched to a gene: 12. The CDR3: CASRQTPGTANTGELFF. In DNA, the CDR3 is TGTGCCAGCAGACAAACCCCCGGGACAGCTAACACCGGGGAGCTGTTTTTT.

This clonotype was seen at least ten times. V is TRBV2 and J is TRBJ2-3; 11 bases fit TRBD2. The CDR3 covers 16 residues. Germline trimming cut 6 bases from V and 6 bases from J; bases unmatched to any gene: 11. In germline, CDR1 is SNHLY, CDR2 FYNNEI. The CDR3 sequence: CASSANSGRASDTQYF. The CDR3 nucleotides are TGTGCCAGCAGCGCTAATAGCGGGAGGGCATCTGATACGCAGTATTTT.

This chain links TRBV5-1 with TRBJ2-3; tentative D call: TRBD2 (6 bases). The CDR3 totals 15 residues. Trimming stripped 0 bases from V and 4 bases from J, with 12 bases between. Germline CDR1 is SGHRS and CDR2 is YFSETQ. The CDR3 bases are TGCGCCAGCAGCTTGGAGGAGGGCACGGCAGATACGCAGTATTTT. Translation: CASSLEEGTADTQYF.